A selection of T cell receptor beta chains follows, all from one sample in a study of shared clonotypes between healthy human individuals. TCRdb's copy holds only in-frame clones and misses some; the assay was immunoSEQ multiplex PCR. The repertoire includes over 2 million clones, roughly 94% of them detected once, and around 1.1% sits in the top ten. Sequences were obtained from naive CD8+ T cells sorted from blood. These receptors were obtained from a man between 18 and 29 years old in good health. Each CDR3 is given with its conserved first and last residue. Each record gives: clone size, V gene, J gene, D gene, CDR3 protein, CDR3 DNA. D genes are given only for firm matches. Size tells how often a clone was seen (once, few, many) or the class of an expanded clone, and some rows leave it out.

NA	TRBV15	TRBJ2-7	NA	CATSRGWTEQYF	TGTGCCACCAGCAGAGGGTGGACCGAGCAGTACTTC
NA	TRBV5-6	TRBJ1-5	NA	CASSLGVGLEPQHF	TGTGCCAGCAGCTTGGGGGTCGGCTTGGAGCCCCAGCATTTT
NA	TRBV11-2	TRBJ2-5	TRBD1	CASSLAGTAWEETQYF	TGTGCCAGCAGCTTAGCGGGGACAGCCTGGGAAGAGACCCAGTACTTC
NA	TRBV28	TRBJ1-5	TRBD1	CASRSGQGGQPQHF	TGTGCCAGCAGATCAGGACAGGGAGGCCAGCCCCAGCATTTT
NA	TRBV7-9	TRBJ2-7	NA	CASSDQGEIYEQYF	TGTGCCAGCAGCGATCAGGGTGAGATCTACGAGCAGTACTTC
NA	TRBV4-3	TRBJ2-2	NA	CATREGVNTGELFF	TGCGCCACCAGGGAGGGGGTGAACACCGGGGAGCTGTTTTTT
NA	TRBV30	TRBJ2-1	NA	CAWSPLEPLTTYNEQFF	TGTGCCTGGAGCCCGCTAGAGCCCTTAACAACCTACAATGAGCAGTTCTTC
NA	TRBV9	TRBJ2-5	TRBD2	CASSPSGGARETQYF	TGTGCCAGCAGCCCGAGCGGGGGGGCTCGAGAGACCCAGTACTTC
NA	TRBV27	TRBJ2-1	NA	CASSYTSGEFSYEQFF	TGTGCCAGCAGTTATACCTCGGGAGAGTTTTCTTATGAGCAGTTCTTC
NA	TRBV4-1	TRBJ1-1	TRBD1	CASSQEDRLNTEAFF	TGCGCCAGCAGCCAGGAGGACAGGTTGAACACTGAAGCTTTCTTT
NA	TRBV27	TRBJ2-1	NA	CASSLIGDEQFF	TGTGCCAGCAGTTTGATTGGCGATGAGCAGTTCTTC
once	TRBV21-1	TRBJ1-2	NA	CASSKGNARADGYTF	TGTGCCAGCAGCAAAGGTAATGCACGGGCGGATGGCTACACCTTC
NA	TRBV7-9	TRBJ2-3	NA	CASSLVSSADTQYF	TGTGCCAGCAGCTTAGTGTCTAGCGCAGATACGCAGTATTTT
NA	TRBV2	TRBJ2-5	TRBD1	CASRLKGQGLQETQYF	TGTGCCAGCAGACTCAAGGGACAGGGCCTCCAAGAGACCCAGTACTTC
NA	TRBV6-1	TRBJ2-1	TRBD2	CASSELAASYNEQFF	TGTGCCAGCAGTGAACTAGCGGCTTCCTACAATGAGCAGTTCTTC
NA	TRBV4-1	TRBJ2-7	TRBD2	CASSRLAGTYEQYF	TGCGCCAGCAGCCGGCTAGCGGGAACCTACGAGCAGTACTTC
NA	TRBV9	TRBJ1-2	NA	CASSAGEPPDGYTF	TGTGCCAGCAGCGCCGGAGAACCTCCCGACGGCTACACCTTC
NA	TRBV10-2	TRBJ2-3	TRBD2	CASTVAGLFTDTQYF	TGCGCCAGCACTGTAGCGGGGTTATTCACAGATACGCAGTATTTT
NA	TRBV2	TRBJ2-3	NA	CASSEDFPDTQYF	TGTGCCAGCAGTGAAGACTTTCCAGATACGCAGTATTTT
NA	TRBV7-9	TRBJ2-7	NA	CASSPTGPSSYEQYF	TGTGCCAGCAGCCCGACAGGCCCAAGCTCCTACGAGCAGTACTTC
NA	TRBV30	TRBJ2-1	TRBD2	CALTSGSDEQFF	TGTGCCCTGACTAGCGGGAGCGATGAGCAGTTCTTC
few	TRBV5-1	TRBJ1-6	NA	CASSLAEESMDSPLHF	TGCGCCAGCAGCTTGGCCGAGGAATCGATGGATTCACCCCTCCACTTT
NA	TRBV6-5	TRBJ1-6	NA	CASSYSIRGSPLHF	TGTGCCAGCAGTTACTCGATCAGGGGTTCACCCCTCCACTTT
NA	TRBV29-1	TRBJ2-3	TRBD1	CSVAMGQGTDTQYF	TGCAGCGTTGCGATGGGACAGGGAACAGATACGCAGTATTTT
NA	TRBV6-6	TRBJ2-7	TRBD2	CASDSPRTSVSEQYF	TGTGCCAGCGATTCCCCTCGGACTAGCGTTAGCGAGCAGTACTTC
NA	TRBV29-1	TRBJ2-1	TRBD2	CSVAASGRVGEQFF	TGCAGCGTTGCGGCTAGCGGGAGGGTAGGTGAGCAGTTCTTC
NA	TRBV10-3	TRBJ2-7	TRBD2	CAINPGTSGLAYEQYF	TGTGCCATCAACCCCGGGACTAGCGGGCTCGCCTACGAGCAGTACTTC
NA	TRBV28	TRBJ1-4	NA	CASSLTAATNEKLFF	TGTGCCAGCAGTCTTACAGCTGCAACTAATGAAAAACTGTTTTTT
NA	TRBV10-1	TRBJ2-1	TRBD2	CASSLTSDVYNEQFF	TGCGCCAGCAGTCTGACTAGCGATGTCTACAATGAGCAGTTCTTC
NA	TRBV6-6	TRBJ2-5	TRBD1	CASSQDRGHQETQYF	TGTGCCAGCAGCCAGGACAGGGGTCACCAAGAGACCCAGTACTTC
NA	TRBV11-2	TRBJ2-6	NA	CASSLVHSGANVLTF	TGTGCCAGCAGCTTAGTCCACTCTGGGGCCAACGTCCTGACTTTC
NA	TRBV6-5	TRBJ1-4	TRBD1	CASSLWTGLNEKLFF	TGTGCCAGCAGTCTTTGGACAGGGCTTAATGAAAAACTGTTTTTT
NA	TRBV27	TRBJ2-5	TRBD2	CASSLYGTSGSKETQYF	TGTGCCAGCAGTTTATACGGGACTAGCGGGAGTAAAGAGACCCAGTACTTC
NA	TRBV2	TRBJ1-3	NA	CASRESSGNTIYF	TGTGCCAGCAGGGAGAGCTCTGGAAACACCATATATTTT
once	TRBV25-1	TRBJ1-2	NA	CATNGGGAGYTF	TGTGCCACAAATGGGGGAGGGGCTGGCTACACCTTC
NA	TRBV27	TRBJ1-1	NA	CASSLSLGGANTEAFF	TGTGCCAGCAGTTTATCCCTGGGGGGGGCAAACACTGAAGCTTTCTTT
once	TRBV2	TRBJ2-1	NA	CASMRADFTDEQFF	TGTGCCAGCATGAGGGCAGACTTCACGGATGAGCAGTTCTTC
NA	TRBV9	TRBJ2-7	NA	CASSANQGYEQYF	TGTGCCAGCAGCGCCAATCAAGGCTACGAGCAGTACTTC
few	TRBV4-3	TRBJ2-7	NA	CASSQETLGTYEQYF	TGCGCCAGCAGCCAAGAAACCCTAGGAACCTACGAGCAGTACTTC
NA	TRBV19	TRBJ2-7	NA	CASSIAREYEQYF	TGTGCCAGTAGTATAGCCAGGGAATACGAGCAGTACTTC
once	TRBV11-2	TRBJ2-4	NA	CASSPPGPGANIQYF	TGTGCCAGCAGTCCCCCGGGCCCCGGTGCGAACATTCAGTACTTC